These 18 T cell receptor beta chains share one sample of origin, sequenced in a study of T cell repertoires in cytomegalovirus infection. No antigen is known for these receptors. TCRdb passed the reads through MiXCR, listing each CDR3 protein once. The sample carries about 130,000 distinct CDR3 sequences, about 32% recorded once. The source material was CD8+ T cells from cultured PBMCs, sampled from culture after CMV antigen stimulation. The source is a human donor in good health (CMV status not recorded). Some clones in this sample may be carry-over from other donors' samples.

Only a few counts were recorded for this clonotype. The V call is TRBV19, the J call TRBJ1-1; D uncertain. Trimming took 3 bases from V and 3 from J, leaving 11 bases between them. Germline V gives CDR1 LNHDA, CDR2 SQIVND (reference sequence). This CDR3 spans 14 amino acids. The CDR3 DNA reads as TGTGCCAGTAGTATGGACGATGGGTACACTGAAGCTTTCTTT. Translating it yields CASSMDDGYTEAFF.

This clonotype has just a few counts. This rearrangement joins TRBV5-1 to TRBJ1-2; D uncertain. Per germline, CDR1 SGHRS and CDR2 YFSETQ. The ends were cut back, 4 bases at V and 2 bases at J, with 15 bases in the middle. This CDR3 has 15 amino acids. CDR3 protein: CASSVTALKNYGYTF. The CDR3 region has the DNA TGCGCCAGCAGCGTCACAGCCCTTAAAAACTATGGCTACACCTTC.

The genes are TRBV27 and TRBJ1-5; 8 nucleotides agree with TRBD1. The germline gives CDR1 MNHEY, CDR2 SMNVEV (reference sequence). Losses at the gene ends were 2 bases for V and 6 bases for J; bases not matched to a gene: 6. The CDR3 has 15 amino acids. CDR3 nucleotides: TGTGCCAGCAGTTTAAGTGGACAGGGATTTCAGCCCCAGCATTTT. Its translation is CASSLSGQGFQPQHF.

This clonotype was counted a single time. The rearrangement links TRBV2 to TRBJ2-2; D remains ambiguous. The CDR3 has 17 amino acids. The V end was cut by 3 bases, the J end by 2 bases, with 16 bases between. Germline CDR1 and CDR2: SNHLY and FYNNEI. DNA of the CDR3: TGTGCCAGCAGTGACGACGCCCCGGTGGGAAACACCGGGGAGCTGTTTTTT. This sequence encodes CASSDDAPVGNTGELFF.

This chain connects TRBV15 to TRBJ1-6; 8 nucleotides align to TRBD1. CDR3 length equals 15 residues. Germline loops: CDR1 LNHNV, CDR2 YYDKDF (reference sequence). V lost 5 bases and J lost 10; bases outside the gene matches: 10. CDR3 bases: TGTGCCACCAGCTATGACAGGGGTTCTTCATCACCCCTCCACTTT. It translates to CATSYDRGSSSPLHF.

This clonotype showed up many times. This chain uses TRBV7-8 with TRBJ1-3; the D is unclear. Germline CDR1 reads SGHVS; CDR2 reads FQNEAQ. The V end was cut by 5 bases, the J end by 0 bases, with 11 bases between. This CDR3 has 15 amino acids. The CDR3 is CASSRGRSSGNTIYF. The CDR3, as DNA: TGTGCCAGCAGCCGTGGGAGAAGCTCTGGAAACACCATATATTTT. Looking up the rest from reference TRBV7-8 and TRBJ1-3 gives the full variable domain: GAGVSQSPRYKVAKRGQDVALRCDPISGHVSLFWYQQALGQGPEFLTYFQNEAQLDKSGLPSDRFFAERPEGSVSTLKIQRTQQEDSAVYLCASSRGRSSGNTIYFGEGSWLTVV.

This clonotype appeared a few times. The J gene is TRBJ2-1, the V gene TRBV6-2 or TRBV6-3, with D unclear. CDR1 is MNHEY, CDR2 SVGEGT, per germline. The CDR3 spans 15 residues. V shed 8 bases and J shed 0 bases, with 14 bases lying between them. The CDR3 DNA reads TGTGCCAGCTTCCGGGCTTTTAGCTCCTACAATGAGCAGTTCTTC. This translates into CASFRAFSSYNEQFF.

The count of this clonotype is one. J is TRBJ2-7 and V is TRBV7-6; D may be TRBD1 (6 bases). There are 15 residues in the CDR3. Trimming removed 3 bases from V and 3 bases from J, with 15 bases in between. The V gene's germline CDR1 is SGHVS and CDR2 FNYEAQ. The CDR3 sequence is CASSFSDSPHYEQYF. For the CDR3, the DNA is TGTGCCAGCAGCTTCTCGGACAGTCCGCACTACGAGCAGTACTTC.

The V and J genes are TRBV29-1 and TRBJ1-2; D gene unclear. The V gene lost 5 bases and the J gene lost 8 bases, with 12 bases spanning the gap. Germline V gives CDR1 SQVTM, CDR2 ANQGSEA. CDR3 size: 11 residues. The CDR3 DNA sequence: TGCAGCGTTCTGGTGATGGACGGCTACACCTTC. This encodes CSVLVMDGYTF.

CDR3 sequence (DNA): TGTGCCAGCAGTTACTCCCGGACTCTATACAATGAGCAGTTCTTC. Its translation: CASSYSRTLYNEQFF. This sequence joins TRBV6-5 and TRBJ2-1; a possible D gene is TRBD2 (5 bases). V lost 0 bases to trimming and J lost 4 bases, with 10 bases between them. The germline gives CDR1 MNHEY, CDR2 SVGAGI. CDR3 length: 15 amino acids.

CDR3 protein: CASSWGQGGSPLHF. In DNA, the CDR3 is TGTGCCAGCAGCTGGGGACAGGGAGGCTCACCCCTCCACTTT. The V call is TRBV11-2, the J call TRBJ1-6; TRBD1 aligns across 9 bases. Germline CDR1 reads SGHAT; CDR2 reads FQNNGV. There are 14 residues in the CDR3. V shed 4 bases and J 10 bases; nucleotides not matched to a gene: 5.

J is TRBJ1-2 and V is TRBV7-6; D ambiguous. Trimming removed 4 bases at V and 2 bases at J, with 8 bases between. The CDR3 sequence is 13 residues long. Looked up from germline, CDR1 is SGHVS and CDR2 is FNYEAQ. The CDR3, as DNA: TGTGCCAGCAGCTCCGGGATGAACTATGGCTACACCTTC. Translating gives CASSSGMNYGYTF.

The chain has TRBV11-2 and TRBJ2-1, with 8 bases matching TRBD1. V lost 3 bases and J lost 3; bases outside the gene matches: 7. The CDR3 spans 16 residues. Germline V gene sequence: CDR1 SGHAT, CDR2 FQNNGV. The CDR3, as DNA: TGTGCCAGCAGCTTGGGGTACAGGGGGGTCTACAATGAGCAGTTCTTC. Translating it yields CASSLGYRGVYNEQFF.

This clonotype was observed a handful of times. The rearrangement joins TRBV18 to TRBJ2-1, with D possibly being TRBD2 (6 bases). The ends were cut back, 6 bases at V and 4 bases at J, with 10 bases in the middle. The CDR3 is 13 amino acids. CDR1 KGHSH and CDR2 LQKENI come from the germline V gene. The CDR3 reads CASSVGGYNEQFF. In DNA, the CDR3 is TGTGCCAGCTCCGTGGGGGGATACAATGAGCAGTTCTTC.

The chain links TRBV12-3 or TRBV12-4 to TRBJ2-3; tentatively, D is TRBD2 (6 bases). This CDR3 has 19 amino acids. The V gene lost 5 bases and the J gene lost 4 bases, with 28 bases spanning the gap. CDR3 DNA sequence: TGTGCCAGCAGTCCTGTAATGCGGGGACCGCTACGAGAAGCAGATACGCAGTATTTT. It yields the protein CASSPVMRGPLREADTQYF.

The rearrangement links TRBV15 to TRBJ1-5, with D uncertain. The V and J ends lost 0 bases and 7 bases respectively, with 13 bases between them. The CDR3 sequence is 15 residues long. The germline gives CDR1 LNHNV, CDR2 YYDKDF (reference sequence). CDR3 amino acids: CATSRDKRFGQPQHF. In nucleotides, the CDR3 is TGTGCCACCAGCAGAGATAAGAGATTCGGGCAGCCCCAGCATTTT.

The V and J genes are TRBV20-1 and TRBJ1-5, with TRBD1 identical over 8 bases. V shed 3 bases, J shed 4 bases, and the junction held 2 bases outside the gene matches. There are 13 residues in the CDR3. Germline-derived CDR1 and CDR2 are DFQATT and SNEGSKA (reference sequence). CDR3 residues: CSASNRGNQPQHF. CDR3 coding DNA: TGCAGTGCTAGTAACAGGGGGAATCAGCCCCAGCATTTT.

This chain uses TRBV5-4 with TRBJ2-4; D not resolved. This CDR3 has 14 residues. CDR1 is SGHNT and CDR2 is YYREEE in the germline V gene (reference sequence). Deletions cut 0 bases from V and 6 bases from J, with 10 bases between. CDR3 sequence (DNA): TGTGCCAGCAGCTTGGTGGGATTCGGAAACATTCAGTACTTC. This encodes CASSLVGFGNIQYF.